This record concerns one TCR beta chain sequence. This sample stems from a study of shared clonotypes between healthy human individuals. Per the germline V gene, CDR1 is ENHRY and CDR2 is SYGVKD. Losses at the gene ends were 6 bases for V and 6 bases for J; bases not matched to a gene: 14. CDR3 length: 16 residues. Only in-frame clones appear in the TCRdb table, and some are missing; sequencing was by immunoSEQ multiplex PCR. Here the sample spans fewer than 2.5 million clones, 93% being singletons. The sequence was obtained from a man aged 18 to 29 in good health. Some clones in this sample may be carry-over from other donors' samples. Sequencing used naive CD4+ T cells from PBMCs. This sample's subset: CD45RA+ positively selected. The rearrangement links TRBV10-3 to TRBJ2-1; TRBD1 matches at 7 bases. The CDR3 loop reads CAISHARQGATNEQFF. The CDR3 DNA follows: TGTGCCATCAGCCACGCTCGACAGGGAGCCACCAATGAGCAGTTCTTC.